The TCR beta chain under discussion was sequenced for a study of blood T cell repertoires in COVID-19. Study-level background: The United States, Italy and Spain provided the acute and convalescent COVID-19 samples. PBMCs, B-cell-depleted T cells, or T cells were the source of the cDNA or gDNA that made up the material.

The CDR3 contains 16 residues. Germline CDR1 MDHEN, CDR2 SYDVKM. V was pared by 10 bases and J by 0 bases, with 18 bases between. In the authors' workflow: Researchers report that nucleated cell counts were estimated from reference gene primer amplification. Sequencing was performed with immunoSEQ multiplex PCR; in TCRdb, only in-frame clones are kept and a portion is missing. V and J calls and clone size follow that table, whereas D and trimming were derived from the DNA. Among about 210,000 clones, over 75% were seen once, and the ten largest hold 4.8%. The sample consisted of peripheral blood. This TCR was sampled from a woman in her thirties or forties with acute or convalescent COVID-19. The genes are TRBV28 and TRBJ2-2, with TRBD1 as a possible D gene (5 bases). The CDR3 nucleotides read TGTGCCACCACGGAGTGGGGCAGCACGAACACCGGGGAGCTGTTTTTT. It codes for CATTEWGSTNTGELFF.